This TCR beta chain was found in a study of monozygotic twins with inflammatory bowel disease (dated by TCRdb to the late 2010s). About the study as a whole: A total of some 30 monozygotic twin pairs were included in the full study, comprising nine German pairs (four IBD-concordant, five IBD-discordant) and 19 IBD-discordant Danish pairs. The search for disease-associated traits relied mainly on comparing IBD patients with their genetically identical healthy co-twins within discordant pairs. Each individual had, on average, about 151 000 unique TCRalpha sequences and 181 000 unique TCRbeta sequences available for analysis.

From each donor, a roughly 2.5 ml peripheral blood sample was collected into PAXgene tubes and stored at -80 degrees C. Without any T cell sorting, total RNA was extracted from whole blood using the PAXgene blood miRNA kit on an automated QIAcube. Peripheral blood from monozygotic twin pairs, either concordant or discordant for inflammatory bowel disease, underwent deep TCRalpha and TCRbeta repertoire profiling that used unique molecular barcoding. Smoking habits were recorded for all twin pairs, and individuals were classified as current, former or never smokers. The library was obtained by 5' RACE. Preparation of each TCR library used roughly 3,300 ng of total RNA. For each sample, cDNA was synthesized in eight separate reactions using SMARTScribe reverse transcriptase. During cDNA synthesis, template switching introduced unique molecular identifiers that contained a 6-nucleotide sample barcode. TCRalpha and TCRbeta cDNA was amplified in two nested PCRs of roughly 16 and 10 cycles, and bead purification was carried out after each PCR. Before amplification, the cDNA was treated with uracil DNA-glycosylase and purified using the QIAquick PCR purification kit. The second PCR added Illumina TruSeq-compatible adapters along with sample-specific barcodes. TapeStation and Qubit were used to check library quality and concentration, and 4.5 to 5 ng of each library was pooled. Sequencing of pooled libraries was carried out on an Illumina HiSeq2500 single-index Rapid Run using 2 x 100 bp reads and custom sequencing primers. The study's processing was this. UMI-based consensus assembly with MiGEC version 1.2.6 was used to correct PCR and sequencing errors. MiXCR version 2.1.1 handled V(D)J alignment, clonotype assembly and CDR3 extraction. To normalise gene usage, clonotype sharing and MAIT/NKT TCR abundance, the analysis used the top 1000, 10 000 and 20 000 clonotypes per sample. After downsampling to 27 000 UMIs, diversity was calculated as the inverse Simpson index using the vegan R package. Paired Mann-Whitney U tests on discordant twin pairs were used, with Benjamini-Hochberg multiple-testing correction. After reprocessing by TCRdb, each CDR3 protein sequence is one entry, and no DNA is given. The V and J calls shown here were made by TCRdb, not taken from the authors' results. The table held for this sample gives 350,000 to 550,000 distinct CDR3 sequences. The ten largest clonotypes hold about 2.3% of the sample.

CDR1 ENHRY and CDR2 SYGVKD were looked up in the germline V gene. The CDR3 spans 13 residues, from the cysteine through the phenylalanine. The protein alone is recorded here. Results the study describes overall, beyond this receptor: Repertoire similarity did not differ between concordant and discordant twins, possibly due to limited statistical power. Background noise and inter-individual variability may have been introduced into the repertoires by the differing immunosuppressive treatments among patients. The results gave no support for a single strong signal or clonotype linked to IBD. Compared with healthy twins, IBD patients shared fewer clonotypes with other individuals, and the difference was most pronounced in patients with signs of disease activity. A decrease in TCRbeta repertoire diversity, as measured by inverse Simpson index, was observed in IBD patients compared with their healthy co-twins. Distinction between different T cell subtypes could not be achieved in the analysis.

On this clonotype itself: Its antigen is currently not known.

Recombination linked TRBV10-3 to TRBJ1-1; TCRdb selects TRBD1, and the lack of DNA leaves this call unchecked. The material sequenced was blood. The source is a human donor with ulcerative colitis or Crohn's disease, or a healthy co-twin of an affected twin (not recorded which). CDR3 region: CAIRWTENTEAFF.